This entry features one T cell receptor beta chain sequence. The germline V gene has CDR1 SGHVS and CDR2 FQNEAQ. V dropped 10 bases and J dropped 0; count of bases not matched to a gene: 6. The CDR3 loop spans 14 amino acids. The sample comes from a study of T cell changes during pregnancy in multiple sclerosis. Profiling relied on immunoSEQ multiplex PCR, and the TCRdb table lists in-frame clones only, not all of them. The sample records some 120,000 clones, roughly 92% being singletons. Material: peripheral blood, obtained before pregnancy. This receptor was obtained from a female donor with multiple sclerosis, enrolled in a pregnancy study. The chain has TRBV7-8 and TRBJ1-5; 7 bases align to TRBD1. The CDR3, as DNA: TGTGCCACCGAACAGGGGTATAGCAATCAGCCCCAGCATTTT. Residues: CATEQGYSNQPQHF.